Listed here is a single T cell receptor (beta chain). These data originate in a study of shared clonotypes between healthy human individuals. V was trimmed by 1 base and J by 2 bases, leaving 7 bases between them. This CDR3 has 14 amino acids. Germline CDR1 reads SGHDN; CDR2 reads FVKESK. The protocol was immunoSEQ multiplex PCR, while the TCRdb copy is restricted to in-frame clones and leaves out a portion. The sample carries nearly 1,000,000 clones, approximately 76% recorded once. This TCR derives from a man in his late teens or twenties in good health. The V and J genes are TRBV14 and TRBJ2-3, with no clear D. Sequenced: memory CD4+ T cells sorted from blood. Described subset: CD45RA-negative fraction. The CDR3, as DNA: TGTGCCAGCAGCCAAGGGTTTCCCACAGATACGCAGTATTTT. Its translation: CASSQGFPTDTQYF.